Listed below are T cell receptor beta chains from one sample, sequenced in a study of blood T cells in healthy people across ages. TCRdb recomputed calls from the 5' RACE reads with MiXCR, one row per CDR3 protein. The sample includes 780,000 or so distinct CDR3 sequences, 53% of them seen just once. The sample comprised blood. The receptor set was obtained from a man older than 75 in good health. Both conserved end residues are part of each CDR3. Fields, in order: clone size, J gene, D gene, V gene, CDR3 protein, CDR3 DNA. D genes are given only for firm matches. Expanded clones get a size class; other rows say once, few or many, or leave the size out.

clone_size: few
j_call: TRBJ2-7
d_call: TRBD2
v_call: TRBV24-1
cdr3_aa: CATSDGTSGTREQYF
cdr3_nt: TGTGCCACCAGTGACGGGACTAGCGGGACACGGGAGCAGTACTTC

clone_size: NA
j_call: TRBJ1-2
d_call: NA
v_call: TRBV15
cdr3_aa: CATCRDESAYGYTF
cdr3_nt: TGTGCCACCTGCAGAGACGAAAGCGCCTATGGCTACACCTTC

clone_size: NA
j_call: TRBJ2-7
d_call: NA
v_call: TRBV6-6
cdr3_aa: CASSSKGQTYEQYF
cdr3_nt: TGTGCCAGCAGTTCGAAAGGACAGACCTACGAGCAGTACTTC

clone_size: NA
j_call: TRBJ2-7
d_call: NA
v_call: TRBV10-3
cdr3_aa: CAINRPPNYEQYF
cdr3_nt: TGTGCCATCAACCGGCCCCCAAACTACGAGCAGTACTTC

clone_size: NA
j_call: TRBJ2-5
d_call: NA
v_call: TRBV29-1
cdr3_aa: CSAFLGGFGAQYF
cdr3_nt: TGCAGCGCCTTCCTTGGGGGGTTTGGGGCCCAGTACTTC

clone_size: few
j_call: TRBJ2-7
d_call: NA
v_call: TRBV6-2/TRBV6-3
cdr3_aa: CAIVGAYEQYF
cdr3_nt: TGTGCCATAGTTGGGGCGTACGAGCAGTACTTC

clone_size: few
j_call: TRBJ2-1
d_call: TRBD2
v_call: TRBV5-1
cdr3_aa: CASSGIGTSGRREQFF
cdr3_nt: TGCGCCAGCAGCGGAATCGGGACTAGCGGGAGGCGTGAGCAGTTCTTC

clone_size: few
j_call: TRBJ1-2
d_call: NA
v_call: TRBV7-8
cdr3_aa: CASSLAWNYGYTF
cdr3_nt: TGTGCCAGCAGCTTAGCCTGGAACTATGGCTACACCTTC

clone_size: NA
j_call: TRBJ2-3
d_call: NA
v_call: TRBV3-1
cdr3_aa: CASSQDRRHRYAYF
cdr3_nt: TGTGCCAGCAGCCAAGATCGGCGGCACAGATACGCGTATTTT

clone_size: NA
j_call: TRBJ2-3
d_call: TRBD1
v_call: TRBV29-1
cdr3_aa: CSETGQGSDTQYF
cdr3_nt: TGCAGCGAAACGGGACAGGGGTCTGATACGCAGTATTTT

clone_size: few
j_call: TRBJ2-7
d_call: NA
v_call: TRBV2
cdr3_aa: CASSREVTYEQYF
cdr3_nt: TGTGCCAGCAGCAGGGAGGTCACCTACGAGCAGTACTTC

clone_size: NA
j_call: TRBJ2-5
d_call: TRBD2
v_call: TRBV7-2
cdr3_aa: CASSSMSSGSGETQYF
cdr3_nt: TGTGCCAGCAGCAGCATGTCTAGCGGGAGTGGAGAGACCCAGTACTTC

clone_size: NA
j_call: TRBJ1-2
d_call: NA
v_call: TRBV20-1
cdr3_aa: CSAREASLNYGYTF
cdr3_nt: TGCAGTGCTAGAGAGGCCAGCCTTAACTATGGCTACACCTTC

clone_size: NA
j_call: TRBJ2-3
d_call: NA
v_call: TRBV6-5
cdr3_aa: CASSTQDTQYF
cdr3_nt: TGTGCCAGCAGTACCCAAGATACGCAGTATTTT